This T cell receptor beta chain derives from a study of early T cells in non-severe SARS-CoV-2 infection. Via MiXCR, TCRdb re-called the 5' RACE reads, giving one row per CDR3 protein. The sample lists tens of thousands of distinct CDR3 sequences, 10% occurring once. J lost 4 bases, V lost 4 bases, and 6 bases had no gene match. The CDR3 is 16 amino acids. This TCR was recovered from an adult who was a healthcare worker with PCR-confirmed SARS-CoV-2 infection or an uninfected control (not recorded which). This rearrangement joins TRBV12-3 or TRBV12-4 to TRBJ2-2; 10 bases are shared with TRBD1. Material for sequencing was whole blood. The CDR3 loop is CASSSGQGTGTGELFF. CDR3 nucleotide sequence: TGTGCCAGCAGTTCGGGACAGGGGACCGGCACCGGGGAGCTGTTTTTT.